The present T cell receptor beta chain was sequenced within a study of post-analysis software for immune sequencing data. Overall study: Disease courses included relapsing-remitting, secondary progressive and progressive-relapsing multiple sclerosis. Findings and limits, study-wide: A significant reduction in normalized Chao1 diversity was observed in multiple sclerosis patients versus controls. TRBV5-6, TRBV5-1 and TRBV20-1 belonged to a set of roughly five TRBV segments that were more frequent in patients than controls. Strong co-clustering by F measure linked samples that shared a preparation batch.

This clonotype came up many times. Antigen unknown. Built from TCR beta cDNA, the libraries had unique molecular identifiers in them. About 500,000 cDNA molecules came from about 1 to 10 million T cells. TCRdb re-called the PCR reads with MiXCR, one entry per CDR3 protein. The sample consists of roughly 170,000 distinct CDR3 sequences, roughly 30% of them appearing once. This CDR3 comprises 16 residues. Deletions cut 3 bases from V and 2 bases from J, with 15 bases between. Germline CDR1 and CDR2: SEHNR and FQNEAQ (reference sequence). The source of this sequence is a girl aged 10 to 17 with multiple sclerosis. The chain is built from TRBV7-9 and TRBJ2-3, with D perhaps TRBD1 (5 bases). The specimen sequenced was blood. CDR3 region: CASSFGPRTTTDTQYF. As DNA, the CDR3 is TGTGCCAGCAGCTTTGGACCGCGGACAACCACAGATACGCAGTATTTT. Full variable domain (rest looked up from reference TRBV7-9 and TRBJ2-3): DTGVSQNPRHKITKRGQNVTFRCDPISEHNRLYWYRQTLGQGPEFLTYFQNEAQLEKSRLLSDRFSAERPKGSFSTLEIQRTEQGDSAMYLCASSFGPRTTTDTQYFGPGTRLTVL.